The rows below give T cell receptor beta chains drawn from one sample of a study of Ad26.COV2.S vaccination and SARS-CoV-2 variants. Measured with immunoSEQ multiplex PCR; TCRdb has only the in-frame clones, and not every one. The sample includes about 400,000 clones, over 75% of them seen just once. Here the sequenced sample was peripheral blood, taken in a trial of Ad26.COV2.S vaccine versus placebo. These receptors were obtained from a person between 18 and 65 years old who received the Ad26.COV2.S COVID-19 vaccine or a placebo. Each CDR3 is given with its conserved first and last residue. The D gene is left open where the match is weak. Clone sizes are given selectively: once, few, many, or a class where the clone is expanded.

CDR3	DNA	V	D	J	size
CAKVRGLYHNEQFF	TGTGCCAAGGTGAGGGGGCTTTATCACAATGAGCAGTTCTTC	TRBV28	TRBD1	TRBJ2-1	.
CASSYTRSSGYDNEQFF	TGTGCCAGCAGTTACACTCGCTCTAGCGGGTACGACAATGAGCAGTTCTTC	TRBV6-2/TRBV6-3	TRBD2	TRBJ2-1	.
CASSLGVYEQYF	TGTGCCAGCAGCTTGGGCGTCTACGAGCAGTACTTC	TRBV7-9	.	TRBJ2-7	.
CASSEAHSRSTSTDTQYF	TGTGCCAGCAGTGAAGCGCACAGTCGGTCAACTAGCACAGATACGCAGTATTTT	TRBV6-1	.	TRBJ2-3	.
CASSFGRSTYEQYF	TGTGCCAGCAGCTTCGGACGATCTACCTACGAGCAGTACTTC	TRBV7-6	.	TRBJ2-7	.
CASSGGSTDTQYF	TGCGCCAGCTCAGGCGGGAGCACAGATACGCAGTATTTT	TRBV5-1	.	TRBJ2-3	.
CAIRAGTSGNFQETQYF	TGTGCCATCAGAGCCGGGACTAGCGGGAACTTCCAAGAGACCCAGTACTTC	TRBV10-3	TRBD2	TRBJ2-5	.
CASSLGTGVGYTF	TGTGCCAGCAGTTTAGGGACAGGAGTAGGCTACACCTTC	TRBV27	TRBD1	TRBJ1-2	.
CASRPLGLAGDEQYF	TGTGCCAGCAGACCCCTCGGACTAGCGGGGGACGAGCAGTACTTC	TRBV6-5	TRBD2	TRBJ2-7	.
CASSPQGSHEQYF	TGTGCCAGCAGCCCACAGGGTTCCCACGAGCAGTACTTC	TRBV12-3/TRBV12-4	.	TRBJ2-7	.
CASSLGGPGNTIYF	TGTGCCAGCAGTTTAGGGGGGCCTGGAAACACCATATATTTT	TRBV6-5	.	TRBJ1-3	.
CASSGTGLGGYTF	TGTGCCAGCAGCGGGACAGGGCTGGGTGGCTACACCTTC	TRBV7-9	TRBD1	TRBJ1-2	.
CASSLDLGVNTEAFF	TGTGCCAGCAGCTTAGATCTGGGGGTGAACACTGAAGCTTTCTTT	TRBV7-9	.	TRBJ1-1	.
CSVELRGGAYEQYF	TGCAGCGTTGAACTACGGGGTGGAGCGTACGAGCAGTACTTC	TRBV29-1	.	TRBJ2-7	.
CASSRFYRTLNTEAFF	TGTGCCAGCAGCAGATTTTACAGGACCCTGAACACTGAAGCTTTCTTT	TRBV6-2/TRBV6-3	.	TRBJ1-1	.
CASSAGSGSADTQYF	TGTGCCAGCAGTGCAGGTAGCGGGAGTGCAGATACGCAGTATTTT	TRBV6-4	TRBD2	TRBJ2-3	once
CASSRSGIVGYGYTF	TGTGCCAGTAGTAGATCTGGCATAGTAGGCTATGGCTACACCTTC	TRBV19	.	TRBJ1-2	.
CASSIRTGGGTDTQYF	TGTGCCAGCAGCATCCGGACAGGGGGCGGGACAGATACGCAGTATTTT	TRBV7-9	TRBD1	TRBJ2-3	.